The sequence of this TCR beta chain was determined in a study of blood T cell repertoires in COVID-19. At the level of the study: Sites in the United States, Italy and Spain provided acute and convalescent COVID-19 samples. T cells, B-cell-depleted T cells, or PBMCs provided the cDNA or gDNA that served as material.

Germline V CDR1 and CDR2: ENHRY, SYGVKD. The CDR3 length is 15 residues. V shed 4 bases and J 4 bases; nucleotides not matched to a gene: 5. Authors' processing steps: Reference gene primer amplification gave estimated nucleated cell counts. Sequencing was performed with immunoSEQ multiplex PCR; in TCRdb, only in-frame clones are kept and a portion is missing. V, J and clone size are those of that table, while D and trimming were read from the DNA. This table holds 100,000 to 110,000 clones, roughly 80% found once. The receptor's source is a woman aged 70-85 years with acute or convalescent COVID-19. The sequenced sample was peripheral blood. This chain uses TRBV10-3 with TRBJ2-1, with 9 bases matching TRBD1. The CDR3, as DNA: TGTGCCATCAGTGCCCCCGGGACAGGGTACAATGAGCAGTTCTTC. This translates into CAISAPGTGYNEQFF.